These 14 T cell receptor beta chains originate from one sample sequenced in a study of blood T cell repertoires in COVID-19. Sequencing used immunoSEQ multiplex PCR; TCRdb keeps in-frame clones, though not all of them. The table includes about 220,000 clones, roughly 86% detected once. What was sequenced was peripheral blood. The receptors originated from a woman between 50 and 59 years old with COVID-19, enrolled during active disease.

This chain connects TRBV12-5 to TRBJ2-3; 10 bases fit TRBD1. The CDR3 has 15 residues. V lost 6 bases, J lost 4 bases, and 7 bases stayed unmatched. Germline assignment: CDR1 LGHNT and CDR2 FRNRAP. CDR3 amino acids: CASGGQGGRSDTQYF. CDR3 nucleotides: TGTGCTAGTGGCGGACAGGGGGGGAGGTCAGATACGCAGTATTTT.

The V call is TRBV10-3, the J call TRBJ2-2; possible D gene TRBD1, 5 bases. CDR1 and CDR2 (germline): ENHRY, SYGVKD. Trimming took 0 bases from V and 6 from J, leaving 14 bases between them. This CDR3 region has 16 residues. The CDR3 nucleotides are TGTGCCATCAGTGAGTCTAGGGGTTCGGTGTCCGGGGAGCTGTTTTTT. It codes for CAISESRGSVSGELFF.

The rearrangement joins TRBV7-3 to TRBJ2-3; 8 positions agree with TRBD2. The CDR3 spans 16 residues. V was pared by 5 bases and J by 1 base, with 8 bases of the junction left unmatched. Germline CDR1 and CDR2: SGHTA and FQGTGA. The CDR3 DNA sequence: TGTGCCAGCAGCGCGGGACTAGTCGGAGGCACAGATACGCAGTATTTT. This codes for CASSAGLVGGTDTQYF. The full variable domain, with the rest looked up from reference TRBV7-3 and TRBJ2-3, is GAGVSQTPSNKVTEKGKYVELRCDPISGHTALYWYRQSLGQGPEFLIYFQGTGAADDSGLPNDRFFAVRPEGSVSTLKIQRTERGDSAVYLCASSAGLVGGTDTQYFGPGTRLTVL.

The rearrangement links TRBV5-1 to TRBJ2-3; TRBD2 might be the D (5 bases). Trimming took off 2 bases at V and 4 bases at J, with 14 bases between the two ends. Germline lookup yields CDR1 SGHRS and CDR2 YFSETQ. The CDR3 covers 15 residues. Here the CDR3 DNA reads TGCGCCAGCAGCTTATCCACTAGTCGTCCAGATACGCAGTATTTT. It encodes CASSLSTSRPDTQYF.

The chain is built from TRBV10-2 and TRBJ2-3; TRBD1 matches 8 bases. CDR1 and CDR2 from the germline V gene are WSHSY and SAAADI. The CDR3 spans 14 residues. J lost 3 bases, V lost 8 bases, and 7 bases had no gene match. The CDR3 nucleotides read TGCGCCAGCCAGGGGGCGCTGGGGACAGATACGCAGTATTTT. Amino acids: CASQGALGTDTQYF.

The chain employs TRBV18 and TRBJ1-2, with TRBD1 matching over 7 bases. The CDR3 covers 12 residues. Germline values: CDR1 KGHSH, CDR2 LQKENI. The J segment lost 3 bases and the V segment lost 5 bases, leaving 0 bases of the junction unmatched. CDR3 sequence (DNA): TGTGCCAGCTCAGGGACAGACTATGGCTACACCTTC. The encoded protein is CASSGTDYGYTF.

The CDR3 loop reads CATSGGRGQPQHF. In DNA, the CDR3 is TGTGCCACGTCCGGGGGAAGGGGTCAGCCCCAGCATTTT. V is TRBV28 and J is TRBJ1-5; the D gene is possibly TRBD1 (5 bases). The CDR3 length is 13 residues. With 10 bases removed from V and 6 bases from J, the gap between germline ends came to 16 bases. Germline V gives CDR1 MDHEN, CDR2 SYDVKM.

This rearrangement joins TRBV7-8 to TRBJ2-3, with 9 bases lining up with TRBD2. Germline V gene lookup returns CDR1 SGHVS and CDR2 FQNEAQ. This CDR3 contains 16 residues. The ends lost 2 bases at V and 3 bases at J; junction bases unmatched: 6. This chain's CDR3 is CASSLSAGGQTDTQYF. The CDR3 nucleotides are TGTGCCAGCAGCTTATCAGCGGGGGGTCAGACAGATACGCAGTATTTT.

The V gene is TRBV25-1, the J gene TRBJ2-1; D is unclear. The CDR3 extends over 15 amino acids. Germline V gene lookup returns CDR1 MGHDK and CDR2 SYGVNS. V was clipped by 1 base and J by 7 bases, with 14 bases between them. CDR3 sequence: CASSEWRRSWNEQFF. The CDR3 DNA follows: TGTGCCAGCAGTGAATGGCGGCGTAGCTGGAATGAGCAGTTCTTC.

J is TRBJ1-2 and V is TRBV9; D not certain. Trimming cost V 5 bases and J 7 bases, with 15 bases left between them. The germline CDR1 and CDR2 sequences are SGDLS and YYNGEE. The CDR3 has 13 residues. DNA of the CDR3: TGTGCCAGCAGTCAAACGGGAGGAGTTGGCTACACCTTC. Translation gives CASSQTGGVGYTF.

V and J are TRBV7-9 and TRBJ2-7, with 9 bases lining up with TRBD1. Germline V CDR1 and CDR2: SEHNR, FQNEAQ (reference sequence). The CDR3 totals 14 residues. V lost 5 bases and J lost 4; bases outside the gene matches: 6. Written as DNA, the CDR3 is TGTGCCAGCAGCCACAGGGGGCTAGGGTACGAGCAGTACTTC. Its protein is CASSHRGLGYEQYF.

This rearrangement joins TRBV18 to TRBJ2-1; 8 positions agree with TRBD1. The CDR3 contains 18 residues. J gave up 3 bases and V 2 bases, and 12 bases lay outside the gene matches. CDR1 is KGHSH, CDR2 LQKENI, per germline. CDR3 in amino acids: CASSPFFRGRDLYNEQFF. The CDR3 DNA reads TGTGCCAGCTCACCATTTTTCAGGGGGCGGGACCTCTACAATGAGCAGTTCTTC.

This sequence joins TRBV4-1 and TRBJ2-4; 9 nucleotides align to TRBD1. The length of the CDR3 is 16 residues. The V segment lost 4 bases and the J segment 8 bases; nucleotides outside the gene matches: 12. Looked up from germline, CDR1 is MGHRA and CDR2 is YSYEKL. This chain's CDR3 is CASSPRPGTGIDIQYF. For the CDR3, the DNA is TGCGCCAGCAGCCCGAGGCCCGGGACAGGGATTGACATTCAGTACTTC.

The CDR3 sequence is CASSLGSAYEQYF. CDR3 DNA sequence: TGTGCCAGCAGCTTAGGTTCGGCCTACGAGCAGTACTTC. The rearrangement links TRBV11-3 to TRBJ2-7; D unclear. CDR1 is SGHNT and CDR2 is YENEEA in the germline V gene. The CDR3 contains 13 residues. V lost 1 base and J lost 2, with 6 bases in between. Supplemented by reference TRBV11-3 and TRBJ2-7, the full variable domain reads EAGVVQSPRYKIIEKKQPVAFWCNPISGHNTLYWYLQNLGQGPELLIRYENEEAVDDSQLPKDRFSAERLKGVDSTLKIQPAELGDSAVYLCASSLGSAYEQYFGPGTRLTVT.